This passage covers 14 T cell receptor beta chains from one sample sequenced in a study of radiation and T cells in renal cell carcinoma (dated by TCRdb to 2018 to 2020). Library preparation used the immunoSEQ multiplex PCR assay. Held by TCRdb, this immuneACCESS table contains in-frame sequences only and omits some clones. Under half of the omission traces to an unresolved V gene where checked; the cause of the rest is unknown. This sample has approximately 43,000 clones in its table, and 82% of those were observed once. In total, the top ten clones hold 25% to 30% of the sample. The sample's time point label is to be understood as: blood 4 weeks post-SBRT, at nephrectomy. The treatment or condition label on this specimen signifies: 15 Gy SBRT to primary tumor, nephrectomy 4 weeks later. This sample comprised blood, obtained from a patient whose treatment included radiotherapy and nephrectomy. The receptors come from a woman in her 70s with renal cell carcinoma.

The V and J genes are TRBV7-8 and TRBJ1-2; unclear D gene. Trimming stripped 4 bases from V and 5 bases from J, with 14 bases between. Germline CDR1 reads SGHVS; CDR2 reads FQNEAQ. There are 14 residues in the CDR3. Written as DNA, the CDR3 is TGTGCCAGCAGCTCTATCCTGGCCGAGTATGGCTACACCTTC. Protein: CASSSILAEYGYTF.

The chain recombines TRBV4-1 with TRBJ1-2; 8 bases are shared with TRBD1. V shed 5 bases, J shed 3 bases, and the junction held 2 bases outside the gene matches. Per the germline V gene, CDR1 is MGHRA and CDR2 is YSYEKL. The CDR3 has 13 amino acids. CDR3 in amino acids: CASSETGDYGYTF. The CDR3 coding sequence is TGCGCCAGCAGCGAGACAGGGGACTATGGCTACACCTTC.

J is TRBJ1-1 and V is TRBV6-1, with D unresolved. The CDR3 spans 15 residues. Trimming pared 5 bases from V and 1 base from J, leaving 14 bases between. Germline CDR1 and CDR2: MNHNS and SASEGT. The CDR3 nucleotides are TGTGCCAGCAGTCCCGAGGGCCTACGGAACACTGAAGCTTTCTTT. Translating gives CASSPEGLRNTEAFF.

This chain connects TRBV5-6 to TRBJ1-1; the match to TRBD1 covers 10 bases. Germline V CDR1 and CDR2: SGHDT, YYEEEE. The CDR3 has 14 amino acids. With V trimmed by 0 bases and J by 5 bases, 1 base remained unmatched. CDR3 residues: CASSLGDRGTEAFF. The CDR3 DNA is TGTGCCAGCAGCTTGGGGGACAGGGGTACTGAAGCTTTCTTT.

This chain uses TRBV5-1 with TRBJ2-2; D ambiguous. Trimming left V 0 bases short and J 8 bases short, with 11 bases between. CDR3 length: 14 amino acids. Per the germline V gene, CDR1 is SGHRS and CDR2 is YFSETQ. This CDR3 reads CASSLDSLTGELFF. CDR3 DNA: TGCGCCAGCAGCTTGGACAGTTTAACGGGGGAGCTGTTTTTT. Supplemented by reference TRBV5-1 and TRBJ2-2, the full variable domain reads KAGVTQTPRYLIKTRGQQVTLSCSPISGHRSVSWYQQTPGQGLQFLFEYFSETQRNKGNFPGRFSGRQFSNSRSEMNVSTLELGDSALYLCASSLDSLTGELFFGEGSRLTVL.

The V and J genes are TRBV6-6 and TRBJ1-4; 8 positions agree with TRBD1. This CDR3 region has 16 residues. Germline V gives CDR1 MNHNY, CDR2 SVGAGI (reference sequence). V trimming: 6 bases; J trimming: 2 bases; junction bases outside the gene matches: 8. The CDR3 reads CASRKGQGRTNEKLFF. The CDR3 DNA follows: TGTGCCAGCAGAAAAGGACAGGGACGGACTAATGAAAAACTGTTTTTT.

This chain links TRBV28 with TRBJ2-5; 8 bases line up with TRBD1. Germline V gene lookup returns CDR1 MDHEN and CDR2 SYDVKM. The CDR3 consists of 13 residues. The ends lost 5 bases at V and 5 bases at J; junction bases unmatched: 4. The CDR3 DNA follows: TGTGCCAGCAGTCCGACAGGGGTGGAGACCCAGTACTTC. Protein sequence: CASSPTGVETQYF.

The gene calls are TRBV18 and TRBJ1-1; D possibly corresponds to TRBD1 (6 bases). The CDR3 extends over 16 amino acids. The germline V gene encodes CDR1 KGHSH and CDR2 LQKENI. Trimming pared 3 bases from V and 11 bases from J, leaving 25 bases between. CDR3 bases: TGTGCCAGCTCACCTGGGGGGGCAGACCGGGCCGGAGTGGCTTTCTTT. Amino acids: CASSPGGADRAGVAFF.

V is TRBV5-6 and J is TRBJ2-5, with a possible D match to TRBD1 (6 bases). The J call may be faulty, since TRBJ2-7 better matches the DNA end. The CDR3 has 15 amino acids. CDR1 is SGHDT and CDR2 is YYEEEE in the germline V gene. CDR3 protein: CASSLETGRSYEQYF. Here the CDR3 DNA reads TGTGCCAGCAGCTTGGAGACAGGTCGCTCCTACGAGCAGTACTTC.

The V and J genes are TRBV28 and TRBJ1-5, with 10 bases aligning to TRBD1. With 3 bases clipped from V and 8 bases from J, the junction kept 7 bases outside the gene matches. CDR3 length: 15 residues. Per germline, CDR1 MDHEN and CDR2 SYDVKM. The CDR3 loop is CASSFTGQGGKPQHF. DNA for the CDR3: TGTGCCAGCAGTTTCACTGGACAGGGGGGAAAGCCCCAGCATTTT.

This sequence joins TRBV9 and TRBJ2-1; D unclear. CDR3 size: 13 residues. The germline V and J ends were trimmed by 0 bases and 2 bases, with 3 bases remaining between them. The germline CDR1 and CDR2 sequences are SGDLS and YYNGEE. The CDR3 sequence: CASSVDAYNEQFF. CDR3 DNA sequence: TGTGCCAGCAGCGTAGATGCCTACAATGAGCAGTTCTTC.

The rearrangement uses TRBV19 and TRBJ2-3; tentatively, D is TRBD1 (5 bases). The germline V gene encodes CDR1 LNHDA and CDR2 SQIVND (reference sequence). This CDR3 contains 16 residues. The V end lost 5 bases, the J end lost 2 bases, and 17 bases lay between the germline ends. This CDR3 is CASSYRTLKHTDTQYF. In DNA form, the CDR3 reads TGTGCCAGTAGTTACCGGACACTTAAACACACAGATACGCAGTATTTT.

The chain carries TRBV6-5 and TRBJ1-2; TRBD1 agrees at 7 bases. J was trimmed by 5 bases and V by 6 bases; bases with no gene match: 12. CDR3 length equals 15 residues. In germline, CDR1 is MNHEY, CDR2 SVGAGI. Here the CDR3 reads CASRLQGSGRYGYTF. The CDR3 coding sequence is TGTGCCAGCAGATTACAGGGGTCTGGAAGGTATGGCTACACCTTC.

CDR3 bases: TGTGCTAGTGGTTTGAGGCCCAAGATCTATGGCTACACCTTC. Translating it yields CASGLRPKIYGYTF. The chain has TRBV12-5 and TRBJ1-2; D not certain. Trimming shortened V by 2 bases and J by 4 bases, and 11 bases separated the two germline ends. The CDR3 runs to 14 residues. Germline CDR1 is LGHNT and CDR2 is FRNRAP. The entire variable domain, with the rest obtained from reference TRBV12-5 and TRBJ1-2, is as follows: DARVTQTPRHKVTEMGQEVTMRCQPILGHNTVFWYRQTMMQGLELLAYFRNRAPLDDSGMPKDRFSAEMPDATLATLKIQPSEPRDSAVYFCASGLRPKIYGYTFGSGTRLTVV.